The 27 T cell receptor beta chains reported below all come from one sample, sequenced in a study of T-cell memory formation after mild COVID-19. Each CDR3 protein is one row after TCRdb ran MiXCR on the 5' RACE reads. The table shows under 250,000 distinct CDR3 sequences, with roughly 10% occurring only once. The sequenced sample was PBMCs or a T cell subset sorted from them (not recorded which). The source of these receptors is a man between 18 and 35 years old who had mild COVID-19 (a few samples of this study predate the infection). Cell type and time point are not known.

This CDR3 reads CASSLGTVSEKLFF. CDR3 nucleotides: TGTGCCAGCAGTTTAGGGACAGTATCTGAAAAACTGTTTTTT. V usage is TRBV12-3 or TRBV12-4 and J usage is TRBJ1-4, with D possibly matching TRBD1 (6 bases). V was pared by 1 base and J by 7 bases, with 10 bases between. The CDR3 sequence is 14 residues long.

This sequence joins TRBV3-1 and TRBJ2-1; 12 bases align to TRBD2. Unmatched junction bases numbered 2, after V lost 3 bases and J lost 2 bases. CDR3 length: 16 amino acids. In germline, CDR1 is LGHDT, CDR2 YNNKEL (reference sequence). The chain's CDR3 is CASSHLAGGPYNEQFF. The CDR3 nucleotides read TGTGCCAGCAGCCACCTAGCGGGGGGGCCCTACAATGAGCAGTTCTTC.

This chain connects TRBV7-2 to TRBJ2-3; 8 nucleotides match TRBD2. After removal of 5 bases from V and 0 bases from J, the junction contained 7 bases not matched to a gene. CDR3 length: 16 residues. Germline values: CDR1 SGHTA, CDR2 FQGNSA. The CDR3 region is CASSPSLAVSTDTQYF. The CDR3 coding sequence is TGTGCCAGCAGCCCGTCACTAGCGGTGAGCACAGATACGCAGTATTTT.

The chain employs TRBV18 and TRBJ2-6; TRBD1 might be the D (6 bases). The CDR3 extends over 14 amino acids. V gave up 4 bases and J gave up 4 bases, with 8 bases separating them. Germline V lookup: CDR1 KGHSH, CDR2 LQKENI. In nucleotides, the CDR3 is TGTGCCAGCTCACGGGGGACAGGGGCCAACGTCCTGACTTTC. Its protein is CASSRGTGANVLTF.

This clonotype was seen only a few times. The rearrangement links TRBV9 to TRBJ1-5, with D unresolved. V lost 0 bases and J 0 bases, leaving 1 base between the germline ends. This CDR3 spans 13 amino acids. Looked up from germline, CDR1 is SGDLS and CDR2 is YYNGEE. The CDR3 DNA sequence: TGTGCCAGCAGCGTAGCTAGCAATCAGCCCCAGCATTTT. It codes for CASSVASNQPQHF.

In its sample, this clonotype was seen a few times. The chain recombines TRBV12-3 or TRBV12-4 with TRBJ2-2, with 8 nucleotides matching TRBD1. The V gene end was trimmed by 5 bases and the J gene end by 13 bases; junction bases not matched to a gene: 9. The CDR3 totals 13 residues. CDR3 amino acids: CASSPTQGAGLFF. The CDR3 DNA sequence: TGTGCCAGCAGTCCCACCCAGGGGGCGGGGCTGTTTTTT.

This clonotype was detected only a few times. The V call is TRBV5-1, the J call TRBJ1-6, with D perhaps matching TRBD1 (5 bases). V was shortened by 3 bases and J by 4 bases, with 8 bases between the two germline ends. CDR3 size: 14 residues. Germline CDR1 SGHRS, CDR2 YFSETQ. The CDR3 coding sequence is TGCGCCAGCAGCTGGGGGGATTATAATTCACCCCTCCACTTT. Translating gives CASSWGDYNSPLHF.

The chain carries TRBV4-2 and TRBJ2-5, with 7 bases matching TRBD2. The CDR3 contains 19 residues. Germline V gives CDR1 LGHNA, CDR2 YNFKEQ. V gave up 2 bases and J gave up 0 bases; unmatched junction bases: 15. The CDR3 DNA follows: TGTGCCAGCAGCCAACGGAGAAGCGGGGAAAAGGAATACCAAGAGACCCAGTACTTC. Translating it yields CASSQRRSGEKEYQETQYF.

This clonotype was seen more than once but under ten times. The gene calls are TRBV7-9 and TRBJ2-7; unclear D gene. V was trimmed by 1 base and J by 6 bases, leaving 4 bases between them. CDR3 size: 11 residues. CDR1 SEHNR and CDR2 FQNEAQ come from the germline V gene (reference sequence). For the CDR3, the DNA is TGTGCCAGCAGCTTAGTTGGCGAGCAGTACTTC. Translation gives CASSLVGEQYF.

This clonotype was seen more than once but under ten times. The chain links TRBV7-9 to TRBJ2-6, with 8 bases lining up with TRBD1. Germline lookup yields CDR1 SEHNR and CDR2 FQNEAQ (reference sequence). V dropped 4 bases and J dropped 1; count of bases not matched to a gene: 0. The CDR3 covers 15 residues. In DNA form, the CDR3 reads TGTGCCAGCAGCTGGACAGGGTCTGGGGCCAACGTCCTGACTTTC. It yields the protein CASSWTGSGANVLTF. The variable domain in full, with the rest retrieved from reference TRBV7-9 and TRBJ2-6, is DTGVSQNPRHKITKRGQNVTFRCDPISEHNRLYWYRQTLGQGPEFLTYFQNEAQLEKSRLLSDRFSAERPKGSFSTLEIQRTEQGDSAMYLCASSWTGSGANVLTFGAGSRLTVL.

V and J are TRBV11-2 and TRBJ2-1; D is unresolved. The germline CDR1 and CDR2 sequences are SGHAT and FQNNGV. The CDR3 is made up of 14 amino acids. V was pared by 4 bases and J by 1 base, with 8 bases between. The chain's CDR3 is CASSSQSSYNEQFF. DNA for the CDR3: TGTGCCAGCAGCTCCCAGTCTTCCTACAATGAGCAGTTCTTC.

J is TRBJ2-3 and V is TRBV4-3; tentatively, D is TRBD1 (5 bases). Per germline, CDR1 LGHNA and CDR2 YSLEER. V was shortened by 8 bases and J by 3 bases, with 12 bases between the two germline ends. This CDR3 region has 13 residues. This CDR3 is CASSVGRTDTQYF. The DNA of the CDR3 is TGCGCCAGCTCGGTGGGGCGGACAGATACGCAGTATTTT.

This clonotype was seen repeatedly, ten times or more. The rearrangement uses TRBV6-5 and TRBJ1-1, with 8 bases lining up with TRBD1. The germline V gene encodes CDR1 MNHEY and CDR2 SVGAGI. The CDR3 extends over 15 amino acids. V gave up 2 bases and J gave up 1 base; unmatched junction bases: 3. CDR3 nucleotide sequence: TGTGCCAGCAGTTACACCGGACAGGGGAACACTGAAGCTTTCTTT. Protein sequence: CASSYTGQGNTEAFF.

This clonotype was seen a handful of times. The chain is built from TRBV28 and TRBJ1-3; a weak D match, TRBD1 (5 bases). V lost 5 bases and J lost 5, with 16 bases in between. This CDR3 has 15 amino acids. Germline V gives CDR1 MDHEN, CDR2 SYDVKM. As DNA, the CDR3 is TGTGCCAGCAGTCCTGACACCGGGACGAGAAACACCATATATTTT. Translated, it gives CASSPDTGTRNTIYF.

The sample holds a few counts of this clonotype. The CDR3 DNA reads as TGCGCCAGCAGTGAAGGGGGGCTGGGGGCCAACGTCCTGACTTTC. Its translation: CASSEGGLGANVLTF. The V and J genes are TRBV10-1 and TRBJ2-6; D may be TRBD1 or TRBD2 (6 bases each). Germline CDR1 and CDR2: WNHNN and SYGVQD (reference sequence). The ends were cut back, 3 bases at V and 4 bases at J, with 10 bases in the middle. The CDR3 totals 15 residues.

This clonotype was counted only a few times. The chain has TRBV7-3 and TRBJ2-2; a weak D match, TRBD1 (6 bases). The V end was cut by 5 bases, the J end by 3 bases, with 16 bases between. The CDR3 loop spans 16 amino acids. Germline CDR1 and CDR2: SGHTA and FQGTGA. CDR3: CASSRRTADDTGELFF. As DNA, the CDR3 is TGTGCCAGCAGCAGGAGGACAGCTGACGACACCGGGGAGCTGTTTTTT.

The chain has TRBV21-1 and TRBJ2-7; the DNA was not used to check the table's D call, TRBD1. TRBV21-1 is listed as a pseudogene. The CDR3 loop spans 14 amino acids. The CDR3 protein is CASSPLRGTYEQYF. The CDR3 DNA reads TGTGCCAGCAGCCCTCTCAGGGGTACCTACGAGCAGTACTTC.

This clonotype was seen at least ten times. V is TRBV20-1 and J is TRBJ1-4, with D unresolved. Germline-derived CDR1 and CDR2 are DFQATT and SNEGSKA (reference sequence). V lost 7 bases, J lost 0 bases, and 12 bases lay in between. CDR3 length equals 14 residues. In DNA, the CDR3 is TGCAGTGTCCGTGAACTAGCAACTAATGAAAAACTGTTTTTT. Amino acids: CSVRELATNEKLFF.

This clonotype was detected ten times or more. The chain links TRBV12-3 or TRBV12-4 to TRBJ2-2; D may be TRBD1 (6 bases). V dropped 6 bases and J dropped 1 base, with 9 bases sitting between them. The CDR3 runs to 14 residues. This chain's CDR3 is CASSPQGNTGELFF. The CDR3, as DNA: TGTGCCAGCAGCCCACAGGGGAACACCGGGGAGCTGTTTTTT.

This clonotype was recorded many times. V gene TRBV6-6 combines with J gene TRBJ2-7; TRBD1 aligns across 7 bases. Unmatched junction bases numbered 2, after V lost 6 bases and J lost 3 bases. The CDR3 spans 12 residues. CDR1 MNHNY and CDR2 SVGAGI come from the germline V gene (reference sequence). CDR3 in DNA: TGTGCCAGCAGCCCAGGGGGCTACGAGCAGTACGTC. Protein sequence: CASSPGGYEQYV.

This clonotype was seen only a few times. The chain recombines TRBV7-2 with TRBJ1-1; the D gene is possibly TRBD1 (6 bases). This CDR3 has 12 amino acids. The V and J ends lost 6 bases and 11 bases respectively, with 16 bases between them. Germline-derived CDR1 and CDR2 are SGHTA and FQGNSA. The chain's CDR3 is CASSRGGGHAFF. In nucleotides, the CDR3 is TGTGCCAGCAGTCGAGGGGGGGGCCACGCTTTCTTT.

The gene calls are TRBV5-1 and TRBJ2-2, with 7 bases aligning to TRBD2. The germline CDR1 and CDR2 sequences are SGHRS and YFSETQ. The ends lost 4 bases at V and 3 bases at J; junction bases unmatched: 9. This CDR3 contains 16 residues. The CDR3 coding sequence is TGCGCCAGCAGCCCGGGGGGAACAGCTTACACCGGGGAGCTGTTTTTT. It encodes CASSPGGTAYTGELFF.

The CDR3 here is CSARPRHVAIGYTF. In DNA, the CDR3 is TGCAGTGCTAGACCAAGACATGTCGCCATCGGCTACACCTTC. The V and J genes are TRBV20-1 and TRBJ1-2; D not resolved. CDR1 is DFQATT, CDR2 SNEGSKA, per germline (reference sequence). The CDR3 runs 14 residues. Trimming pared 2 bases from V and 8 bases from J, leaving 18 bases between.

The chain recombines TRBV7-8 with TRBJ1-4; possibly TRBD1 for D (5 bases). The CDR3 has 13 residues. Trimming shortened V by 2 bases and J by 13 bases, and 14 bases separated the two germline ends. Germline-derived CDR1 and CDR2 are SGHVS and FQNEAQ. The chain's CDR3 is CASSLRSGAALFF. As DNA, the CDR3 is TGTGCCAGCAGCTTACGGTCTGGGGCGGCACTGTTTTTT.

This clonotype was detected only a few times. J is TRBJ1-2 and V is TRBV2; tentative D call: TRBD1 (5 bases). V gave up 7 bases and J gave up 5 bases, with 8 bases separating them. CDR1 and CDR2 (germline): SNHLY, FYNNEI. CDR3 size: 11 residues. The CDR3: CASTRQYGYTF. The DNA for the CDR3 is TGTGCCAGCACCAGACAGTATGGCTACACCTTC.

This clonotype was picked up a small number of times. CDR3 coding DNA: TGCGCCAGCAGCCAAGCCATGAACACAGATACGCAGTATTTT. Protein: CASSQAMNTDTQYF. V usage is TRBV4-3 and J usage is TRBJ2-3; D call uncertain. This CDR3 is 14 amino acids long. The germline V and J ends were trimmed by 1 base and 2 bases, with 7 bases remaining between them. Looked up from germline, CDR1 is LGHNA and CDR2 is YSLEER.

This clonotype was seen repeatedly, ten times or more. This chain uses TRBV15 with TRBJ1-1; D is undetermined. CDR3 size: 13 residues. The germline CDR1 and CDR2 sequences are LNHNV and YYDKDF (reference sequence). Trimming cost V 2 bases and J 13 bases, with 17 bases left between them. CDR3: CATSRRGTPDVFF. CDR3 nucleotide sequence: TGTGCCACCAGCAGACGAGGAACGCCTGACGTTTTCTTT.